This TCR beta chain was sequenced during a study of blood T cell repertoires in COVID-19. Background on the study: Samples representing acute and convalescent COVID-19 were sourced from the United States, Italy and Spain.

Clones were read by immunoSEQ multiplex PCR, and TCRdb kept only the in-frame ones, dropping some. The profile shows about 440,000 clones, about 90% of them singletons. The sequence was obtained from a man between 18 and 29 years old who had recovered from COVID-19. Input material: PBMCs or T cells enriched from blood (not recorded which).

DNA of the CDR3: TGTGCCAGCAGTGAAGCAAGAGGGTTCGACGAGCAGTACTTC. Its translation is CASSEARGFDEQYF. V is TRBV2 and J is TRBJ2-7; TRBD2 is a possible D gene (5 bases). The germline V gene has CDR1 SNHLY and CDR2 FYNNEI. The germline V and J ends were trimmed by 0 bases and 5 bases, with 11 bases remaining between them. The CDR3 spans 14 residues.